This TCR beta chain was sequenced in a study of blood T cells in healthy people across ages. The CDR3 is made up of 15 amino acids. The V end lost 1 base, the J end lost 5 bases, and 14 bases lay between the germline ends. Germline V gene data show CDR1 as SEHNR and CDR2 as FQNEAQ (reference sequence). Primers used in a second PCR of about 7 to 12 cycles were a sample-barcoded 5' primer and a J-beta primer mix. Every sample returned 3 million or more CDR3-containing paired-end reads. TCRdb passed the 5' RACE reads through MiXCR, listing each CDR3 protein once. The sample consists of fewer than 900,000 distinct CDR3 sequences, 45% to 50% of them appearing once. Healthy Caucasian individuals from Russia aged roughly 6 to 90 were enrolled as donors. Approximately 9.4 milliliters was the volume of peripheral blood drawn from each donor.

The specimen sequenced was blood. The clonotype comes from an older woman in good health. The chain carries TRBV7-9 and TRBJ1-1, with D maybe TRBD1 (5 bases). The CDR3 region is CASSLGSPGWTEAFF. CDR3 DNA: TGTGCCAGCAGCTTAGGTAGTCCAGGGTGGACTGAAGCTTTCTTT.